This TCR beta chain appears in the sequencing data of a study of shared clonotypes between healthy human individuals. As defined, naive CD8 cells were CD45RO-negative and positively selected for CCR7, with terminally differentiated effector memory CD45RA+ cells excluded. The CDR3 loop spans 13 amino acids. V lost 4 bases to trimming and J lost 2 bases, with 10 bases between them. Germline V gene lookup returns CDR1 SGDLS and CDR2 YYNGEE. The protocol was immunoSEQ multiplex PCR, while the TCRdb copy is restricted to in-frame clones and leaves out a portion. The sample has millions of clones, approximately 94% seen once.

The specimen was naive CD8+ T cells from PBMCs. The genes are TRBV9 and TRBJ2-7; no firm D call. This receptor was obtained from a man aged 18 to 30 in good health. Some clones in this sample may be carry-over from other donors' samples. CDR3 region: CASSPYGTYEQYF. The CDR3 bases are TGTGCCAGCAGCCCATACGGCACCTACGAGCAGTACTTC.